A single T cell receptor (beta chain) is shown here with its context. Its antigen is undetermined. Quantitative molecular-barcoded 5'-RACE generated the TCR beta libraries. TCRdb used MiXCR to reprocess the 5' RACE reads, holding one entry per CDR3 protein. The sample comprises 670,000 or so distinct CDR3 sequences, 15% to 20% of which are singletons, and roughly a fifth rests with the top ten. The data derive from a study of CD8 T cells in ankylosing spondylitis. This CDR3 is 17 amino acids long. Per germline, CDR1 MGHRA and CDR2 YSYEKL. Trimming removed 6 bases at V and 0 bases at J, with 15 bases between. Study results and limitations: Several highly homologous variants formed a TCR beta motif that appeared characteristic of ankylosing spondylitis blood. Disease-linked clones reportedly concentrated significantly in matched ankylosing spondylitis synovial fluid.

This receptor was identified in a male donor with ankylosing spondylitis. Sequenced material: blood, either unsorted or a sorted T cell fraction (not recorded which). V usage is TRBV4-1 and J usage is TRBJ2-6; no firm D call. CDR3 in amino acids: CASRPHPSYSGANVLTF. CDR3 bases: TGCGCCAGCAGGCCTCATCCTTCCTACTCTGGGGCCAACGTCCTGACTTTC.